The source of this T cell receptor (beta chain) is a study of control samples from healthy donors and cancer patients. The V end lost 4 bases, the J end lost 3 bases, and 12 bases lay between the germline ends. CDR3 length: 14 amino acids. Germline V gene lookup returns CDR1 LNHDA and CDR2 SQIVND (reference sequence). Assay used: immunoSEQ multiplex PCR; TCRdb lists only in-frame clones, some missing. The sample comprises fewer than 80,000 clones, around 91% of which are singletons, and over 5% rests with the top ten. This receptor was taken from a man in his sixties with colorectal cancer. The specimen sequenced was PBMCs. V gene TRBV19 combines with J gene TRBJ1-2, with TRBD1 as a possible D gene (5 bases). Written as DNA, the CDR3 is TGTGCCAGTAGTAGGGGGACGTTGTACTATGGCTACACCTTC. Translating gives CASSRGTLYYGYTF.